Presented here are 31 T cell receptor beta chains from one specimen sequenced in a study of blood T cell repertoires in COVID-19 (dated by TCRdb to 2020 to 2021). Library construction relied on the immunoSEQ multiplex PCR assay. TCRdb took this table from immuneACCESS and kept in-frame rearrangements with V and J called. Such tables lack part of the clones; where checked against another copy, unresolved V genes explain under half of the gap, and the rest is unexplained. This sample lists approximately 100,000 clones; roughly 82% were detected once. Together, the top ten hold roughly 8.2% of the sample. Sequencing used peripheral blood. These receptors came from an elderly woman with active or convalescent COVID-19.

The V and J genes are TRBV29-1 and TRBJ1-1; 7 nucleotides match TRBD1. The V and J ends lost 7 bases and 1 base, in that order; junction bases with no gene match: 6. In germline, CDR1 is SQVTM, CDR2 ANQGSEA. This CDR3 is 13 amino acids long. The CDR3 DNA reads as TGCAGCGGATGGGACAGTTGGAACACTGAAGCTTTCTTT. It is translated as CSGWDSWNTEAFF.

Turning to this clone: An end of the junction does not agree with germline; a read error may underlie this. The CDR3 region is CASQSPGTGDYGYTF. The CDR3 region has the DNA TGTGCCAGTCAATCTCCCGGGACAGGGGACTACGGCTACACCTTC. This sequence joins TRBV19 and TRBJ1-2; 10 bases fit TRBD1. The germline gives CDR1 LNHDA, CDR2 SQIVND (reference sequence). The CDR3 covers 15 residues.

A remark on this clone: This CDR3 is also generated by other DNA sequences in the sample. The chain joins TRBV5-1 to TRBJ1-1; D is unresolved. Germline V gene data show CDR1 as SGHRS and CDR2 as YFSETQ. V lost 0 bases, J lost 5 bases, and 11 bases lay in between. The CDR3 loop spans 14 amino acids. The CDR3 protein is CASSLASGGTEAFF. CDR3 nucleotide sequence: TGCGCCAGCAGCTTGGCCTCGGGCGGGACTGAAGCTTTCTTT.

The V and J genes are TRBV6-6 and TRBJ2-4, with a tentative D call TRBD2 (5 bases). The germline V and J ends were trimmed by 5 bases and 0 bases, with 8 bases remaining between them. The CDR3 is 14 residues long. Germline CDR1 and CDR2: MNHNY and SVGAGI (reference sequence). The CDR3 protein is CASSHRGAKNIQYF. In DNA, the CDR3 is TGTGCCAGCAGTCACCGGGGAGCCAAAAACATTCAGTACTTC.

V usage is TRBV6-5 and J usage is TRBJ1-2; 9 nucleotides match TRBD1. With 4 bases clipped from V and 2 bases from J, the junction kept 5 bases outside the gene matches. This CDR3 region has 15 residues. Per germline, CDR1 MNHEY and CDR2 SVGAGI. Here the CDR3 reads CASSSPGTGNYGYTF. Here the CDR3 DNA reads TGTGCCAGCAGTTCCCCCGGGACAGGGAACTATGGCTACACCTTC.

The J gene is TRBJ2-5, the V gene TRBV7-2; 14 nucleotides agree with TRBD2. Per the germline V gene, CDR1 is SGHTA and CDR2 is FQGNSA. The CDR3 covers 19 residues. Trimming cost V 5 bases and J 2 bases; bases outside gene matches: 13. CDR3 sequence reads: CASSQTPGLAGVRQETQYF. The CDR3 DNA reads TGTGCCAGCAGCCAAACCCCGGGACTAGCGGGAGTGAGGCAAGAGACCCAGTACTTC.

This clone has a single count. This chain links TRBV5-1 with TRBJ2-7; the D is unclear. Germline loops: CDR1 SGHRS, CDR2 YFSETQ. Deletions cut 2 bases from V and 6 bases from J, with 15 bases between. The length of the CDR3 is 14 residues. The CDR3 here is CASSFLDTFGEQYF. The CDR3 DNA reads TGCGCCAGCAGCTTTTTAGACACCTTCGGCGAGCAGTACTTC.

The rearrangement uses TRBV19 and TRBJ2-1; a possible D gene is TRBD2 (5 bases). The CDR3 is 15 residues long. Germline CDR1 and CDR2: LNHDA and SQIVND (reference sequence). V was shortened by 8 bases and J by 6 bases, with 20 bases between the two germline ends. The CDR3 region has the DNA TGTGCCAGTTCCCGTGAAGGGAGCAGTCGCAATGAGCAGTTCTTC. It encodes CASSREGSSRNEQFF.

The chain carries TRBV7-6 and TRBJ2-3; a weak D match, TRBD2 (5 bases). Germline CDR1 SGHVS, CDR2 FNYEAQ. Deletions cut 0 bases from V and 5 bases from J, with 15 bases between. The CDR3 runs 16 residues. In nucleotides, the CDR3 is TGTGCCAGCAGCTTAGCTGGGCGGGCGGCCGTAGATACGCAGTATTTT. This translates into CASSLAGRAAVDTQYF.

Here the CDR3 reads CASRFWTGADTQYF. Here the CDR3 DNA reads TGCGCCAGCAGGTTCTGGACAGGGGCAGATACGCAGTATTTT. V is TRBV5-1 and J is TRBJ2-3; 9 nucleotides align to TRBD1. CDR3 length equals 14 residues. V lost 5 bases to trimming and J lost 4 bases; unmatched junction nucleotides: 5. CDR1 SGHRS and CDR2 YFSETQ come from the germline V gene.

The V call is TRBV29-1, the J call TRBJ1-2; possibly TRBD1 for D (5 bases). CDR3 length: 13 amino acids. Trimming stripped 5 bases from V and 5 bases from J, with 15 bases between. The germline CDR1 and CDR2 sequences are SQVTM and ANQGSEA. The CDR3 sequence is CSVTPPGEYGYTF. The CDR3 nucleotides read TGCAGCGTTACCCCCCCGGGGGAGTATGGCTACACCTTC.

J is TRBJ1-1 and V is TRBV28; 8 bases are shared with TRBD1. There are 16 residues in the CDR3. Germline loops: CDR1 MDHEN, CDR2 SYDVKM. With V trimmed by 7 bases and J by 0 bases, 10 bases remained unmatched. This CDR3 reads CASNQATGALNTEAFF. As DNA, the CDR3 is TGTGCCAGCAATCAAGCGACAGGGGCCTTGAACACTGAAGCTTTCTTT.

The rearrangement uses TRBV5-1 and TRBJ2-1; TRBD1 matches 11 bases. Trimming removed 4 bases from V and 7 bases from J; junction bases left unmatched: 10. The CDR3 length is 16 residues. CDR1 is SGHRS, CDR2 YFSETQ, per germline. The CDR3, as DNA: TGCGCCAGCAGCCCGATAGGACAGGGGGCATCGAATGAGCAGTTCTTC. Its translation: CASSPIGQGASNEQFF.

J is TRBJ1-1 and V is TRBV3-1 (or the pseudogene TRBV3-2); 7 bases line up with TRBD1. The junction had 4 bases not matched to a gene; V was cut back by 5 bases and J by 4 bases. The germline V gene encodes CDR1 LGHDT and CDR2 YNNKEL (reference sequence). The CDR3 consists of 13 residues. The CDR3 coding sequence is TGTGCCAGCAGCTCCCGACAGGGCACTGAAGCTTTCTTT. Protein sequence: CASSSRQGTEAFF.

This chain uses TRBV20-1 with TRBJ2-1; D not resolved. The V gene lost 3 bases and the J gene lost 9 bases, with 9 bases spanning the gap. CDR1 is DFQATT and CDR2 is SNEGSKA in the germline V gene (reference sequence). The CDR3 contains 11 residues. The CDR3 bases are TGCAGTGCTAGCGTTTCCTCTGAGCAGTTCTTC. It yields the protein CSASVSSEQFF.

This clone was recorded a few times. This chain links TRBV5-4 with TRBJ1-3; D remains unclear. Germline assignment: CDR1 SGHNT and CDR2 YYREEE (reference sequence). The CDR3 has 14 amino acids. Trimming cost V 2 bases and J 0 bases, with 6 bases left between them. CDR3: CASSFRDSGNTIYF. Written as DNA, the CDR3 is TGTGCCAGCAGCTTTCGCGACTCTGGAAACACCATATATTTT.

This chain joins TRBV5-1 and TRBJ1-6; the D gene is possibly TRBD1 (5 bases). Trimming pared 0 bases from V and 5 bases from J, leaving 12 bases between. Germline assignment: CDR1 SGHRS and CDR2 YFSETQ. The CDR3 covers 16 residues. CDR3 sequence (DNA): TGCGCCAGCAGCTTGGAAATTCAGGGCAATAATTCACCCCTCCACTTT. It specifies CASSLEIQGNNSPLHF.

In its sample, this clone was seen a few times. V is TRBV3-1 (or the pseudogene TRBV3-2) and J is TRBJ1-1; D is possibly TRBD1 (6 bases). This CDR3 region has 16 residues. The germline V gene encodes CDR1 LGHDT and CDR2 YNNKEL (reference sequence). Trimming removed 6 bases from V and 3 bases from J, with 20 bases in between. The CDR3 protein is CASRSTERGAYTEAFF. In DNA form, the CDR3 reads TGTGCCAGCAGGTCTACCGAACGGGGGGCCTACACTGAAGCTTTCTTT.

This clone was counted a few times. The gene calls are TRBV5-1 and TRBJ2-7; 8 positions match TRBD2. CDR1 is SGHRS, CDR2 YFSETQ, per germline. The CDR3 has 15 residues. V shed 1 base and J 6 bases; nucleotides not matched to a gene: 9. In nucleotides, the CDR3 is TGCGCCAGCAGCTTGAGTCTCGCGGGAGGCGGCGAGCAGTACTTC. Amino acid sequence: CASSLSLAGGGEQYF.

This chain uses TRBV28 with TRBJ2-7; 10 bases are shared with TRBD1. Germline V CDR1 and CDR2: MDHEN, SYDVKM. This CDR3 is built from 14 residues. The trim removed 4 bases at V and 4 bases at J, leaving 4 bases unmatched. The CDR3 DNA follows: TGTGCCAGCAGTTCCGGGACAGGGGATTACGAGCAGTACTTC. It specifies CASSSGTGDYEQYF.

This clone was detected only once. The chain joins TRBV29-1 to TRBJ1-2, with D perhaps TRBD1 (6 bases). CDR1 SQVTM and CDR2 ANQGSEA come from the germline V gene. This CDR3 comprises 15 residues. V lost 4 bases, J lost 4 bases, and 19 bases lay in between. The CDR3 loop is CSVAPAGATSYGYTF. For the CDR3, the DNA is TGCAGCGTTGCTCCTGCAGGGGCTACTTCCTATGGCTACACCTTC.

The chain joins TRBV5-8 to TRBJ2-7; D is ambiguous. The V gene lost 3 bases and the J gene lost 2 bases, with 6 bases spanning the gap. The CDR3 runs 12 residues. Germline-derived CDR1 and CDR2 are SGHTS and YDEGEE. This chain's CDR3 is CASSYRTYEQYF. CDR3 DNA: TGTGCCAGCAGCTACAGAACCTACGAGCAGTACTTC.

The chain has TRBV19 and TRBJ1-4, with D maybe TRBD1 (6 bases). The CDR3 is 13 residues long. Trimming took 8 bases from V and 8 from J, leaving 15 bases between them. The V gene's germline CDR1 is LNHDA and CDR2 SQIVND (reference sequence). Here the CDR3 reads CASHAGAGEKLFF. The CDR3 nucleotides are TGTGCCAGTCACGCGGGGGCAGGGGAAAAACTGTTTTTT.

This chain connects TRBV28 to TRBJ2-7; 7 bases match TRBD2. V was clipped by 7 bases and J by 2 bases; unmatched bases: 8. The CDR3 runs to 14 residues. Germline V gene lookup returns CDR1 MDHEN and CDR2 SYDVKM. CDR3: CASTGAGEAYEQYF. CDR3 nucleotide sequence: TGTGCCAGCACCGGGGCGGGAGAAGCCTACGAGCAGTACTTC. Supplemented by reference TRBV28 and TRBJ2-7, the full variable domain reads DVKVTQSSRYLVKRTGEKVFLECVQDMDHENMFWYRQDPGLGLRLIYFSYDVKMKEKGDIPEGYSVSREKKERFSLILESASTNQTSMYLCASTGAGEAYEQYFGPGTRLTVT.

The J gene is TRBJ2-2, the V gene TRBV7-8; 11 nucleotides line up with TRBD2. In germline, CDR1 is SGHVS, CDR2 FQNEAQ. Trimming took 5 bases from V and 7 from J; bases not matched to a gene: 18. The CDR3 has 19 amino acids. CDR3 DNA: TGTGCCAGCAGCCCAAGAAGTAGCGGGAGGGCCAAATTGGTCGGGGAGCTGTTTTTT. As protein: CASSPRSSGRAKLVGELFF.

This chain uses TRBV6-5 with TRBJ2-5, with 8 bases lining up with TRBD2. The CDR3 length is 16 residues. V dropped 0 bases and J dropped 5; count of bases not matched to a gene: 8. CDR1 is MNHEY, CDR2 SVGAGI, per germline. As DNA, the CDR3 is TGTGCCAGCAGTTACTCCGATAGCGGGGCCGCGGAGACCCAGTACTTC. Translating it yields CASSYSDSGAAETQYF.

The J gene is TRBJ2-3, the V gene TRBV3-1 (or the pseudogene TRBV3-2); 9 bases align to TRBD1. The V gene's germline CDR1 is LGHDT and CDR2 YNNKEL (reference sequence). This CDR3 contains 12 residues. V shed 4 bases, J shed 9 bases, and the junction held 2 bases outside the gene matches. CDR3 residues: CASSPGQGTQYF. The CDR3 region has the DNA TGTGCCAGCAGCCCGGGACAGGGAACGCAGTATTTT.

V gene TRBV28 combines with J gene TRBJ2-2; possible D gene TRBD1, 6 bases. The CDR3 length is 15 residues. CDR1 and CDR2 (germline): MDHEN, SYDVKM. V lost 4 bases, J lost 6 bases, and 15 bases lay in between. Here the CDR3 reads CASSSTGISAGELFF. Here the CDR3 DNA reads TGTGCCAGCAGTTCCACAGGGATTTCAGCCGGGGAGCTGTTTTTT.

J is TRBJ2-1 and V is TRBV19; 10 positions agree with TRBD1. Germline V CDR1 and CDR2: LNHDA, SQIVND (reference sequence). The length of the CDR3 is 14 residues. J lost 6 bases, V lost 7 bases, and 6 bases had no gene match. In DNA, the CDR3 is TGTGCCAGTACCCAAGGGGACAGGGGCAATGAGCAGTTCTTC. This codes for CASTQGDRGNEQFF.

V gene TRBV10-3 combines with J gene TRBJ1-5; 11 nucleotides match TRBD1. V shed 2 bases, J shed 9 bases, and the junction held 12 bases outside the gene matches. Germline CDR1 ENHRY, CDR2 SYGVKD. The CDR3 consists of 17 residues. CDR3 sequence reads: CAISEGQGARSKRPQHF. The CDR3 bases are TGTGCCATCAGTGAGGGACAGGGGGCGCGAAGTAAAAGGCCCCAGCATTTT.

This chain links TRBV7-9 with TRBJ2-2; weak D call: TRBD1 (5 bases). Germline V CDR1 and CDR2: SEHNR, FQNEAQ (reference sequence). The CDR3 has 13 residues. Trimming stripped 2 bases from V and 8 bases from J, with 9 bases between. CDR3 residues: CASSLQGSGELFF. The CDR3 region has the DNA TGTGCCAGCAGCTTACAGGGTTCGGGGGAGCTGTTTTTT. Full variable domain (remainder filled in from reference TRBV7-9 and TRBJ2-2): DTGVSQNPRHKITKRGQNVTFRCDPISEHNRLYWYRQTLGQGPEFLTYFQNEAQLEKSRLLSDRFSAERPKGSFSTLEIQRTEQGDSAMYLCASSLQGSGELFFGEGSRLTVL.